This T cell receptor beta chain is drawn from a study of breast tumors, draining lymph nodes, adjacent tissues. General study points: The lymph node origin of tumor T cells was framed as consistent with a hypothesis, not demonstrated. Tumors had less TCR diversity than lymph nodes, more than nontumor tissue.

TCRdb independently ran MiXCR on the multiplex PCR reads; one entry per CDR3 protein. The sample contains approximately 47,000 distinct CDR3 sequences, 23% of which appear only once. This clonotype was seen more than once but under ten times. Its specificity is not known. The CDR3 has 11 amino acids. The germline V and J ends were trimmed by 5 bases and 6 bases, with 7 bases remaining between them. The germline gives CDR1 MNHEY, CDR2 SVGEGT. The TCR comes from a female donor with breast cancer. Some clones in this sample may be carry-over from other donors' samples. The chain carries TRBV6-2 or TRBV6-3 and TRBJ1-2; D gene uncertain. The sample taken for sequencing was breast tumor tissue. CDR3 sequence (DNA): TGTGCCAGCAGTGACCTGGATGGCTACACCTTC. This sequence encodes CASSDLDGYTF.